These 30 T cell receptor beta chains were all obtained from the same sample, sequenced in a study of spatial heterogeneity in lung cancer. One entry per CDR3 protein results from TCRdb running MiXCR on the 5' RACE reads. Of roughly 30,000 distinct CDR3 sequences listed, about 10% were seen once; the top ten hold under 30%. Stated time point: blood at routine non-recurrence follow-up after resection. Sample: PBMCs, taken at follow-up. The receptors here all came from a female donor with early-stage non-small cell lung cancer.

This clonotype occurred many times. The chain is built from TRBV28 and TRBJ2-1; D is uncertain. V was trimmed by 3 bases and J by 2 bases, leaving 11 bases between them. CDR3 length: 15 amino acids. Germline V gene sequence: CDR1 MDHEN, CDR2 SYDVKM. The DNA of the CDR3 is TGTGCCAGCAGTTTTATGGGCCCCCCCTACAATGAGCAGTTCTTC. It specifies CASSFMGPPYNEQFF.

V is TRBV2 and J is TRBJ2-5; D is possibly TRBD1 or TRBD2 (6 bases each). Trimming pared 8 bases from V and 5 bases from J, leaving 15 bases between. Per the germline V gene, CDR1 is SNHLY and CDR2 is FYNNEI. This CDR3 contains 13 residues. In nucleotides, the CDR3 is TGTGCCAGCGGAAGGGGGGTAGGCGAGACCCAGTACTTC. This codes for CASGRGVGETQYF.

A single count supports this clonotype. The V call is TRBV20-1, the J call TRBJ2-7; TRBD1 matches at 7 bases. The CDR3 extends over 14 amino acids. The V and J ends lost 6 bases and 4 bases, in that order; junction bases with no gene match: 12. Germline CDR1 is DFQATT and CDR2 is SNEGSKA (reference sequence). The CDR3 protein is CSAGRQGLSYEQYF. CDR3 sequence (DNA): TGCAGTGCAGGTCGACAGGGCCTCTCTTACGAGCAGTACTTC.

The chain joins TRBV20-1 to TRBJ2-7, with a possible D match to TRBD2 (6 bases). Looked up from germline, CDR1 is DFQATT and CDR2 is SNEGSKA (reference sequence). The CDR3 runs to 12 residues. Trimming took off 4 bases at V and 2 bases at J, with 9 bases between the two ends. CDR3 region: CSATWGAYEQYF. CDR3 sequence (DNA): TGCAGTGCTACCTGGGGGGCCTACGAGCAGTACTTC.

This clonotype was observed at least ten times. V gene TRBV28 combines with J gene TRBJ1-5; D might be TRBD1 (5 bases). Trimming shortened V by 8 bases and J by 11 bases, and 13 bases separated the two germline ends. The CDR3 is 11 residues long. Germline V gene data show CDR1 as MDHEN and CDR2 as SYDVKM. The CDR3, as DNA: TGTGCCAGCTCTGTGGCGGGGGCCCAGCATTTT. It encodes CASSVAGAQHF.

This clonotype showed up many times. CDR3 in DNA: TGTGCCAGCAGTCGGGACAGACTTAATGGCTACACCTTC. Translated: CASSRDRLNGYTF. The chain uses TRBV28 and TRBJ1-2; 7 bases are shared with TRBD1. V lost 5 bases to trimming and J lost 6 bases; unmatched junction nucleotides: 6. CDR1 and CDR2 (germline): MDHEN, SYDVKM. This CDR3 region has 13 residues.

This clonotype was seen a few times. The V gene is TRBV20-1, the J gene TRBJ2-7, with TRBD2 matching 13 bases. The germline V gene has CDR1 DFQATT and CDR2 SNEGSKA (reference sequence). The V gene end was trimmed by 3 bases and the J gene end by 2 bases; junction bases not matched to a gene: 4. The CDR3 extends over 15 amino acids. CDR3 loop: CSARALAGGPYEQYF. CDR3 coding DNA: TGCAGTGCTAGGGCACTAGCGGGGGGGCCCTACGAGCAGTACTTC.

The chain is built from TRBV19 and TRBJ1-5; 9 bases are a match to TRBD1. The V segment lost 10 bases and the J segment 5 bases; nucleotides outside the gene matches: 3. The CDR3 extends over 12 amino acids. CDR1 LNHDA and CDR2 SQIVND come from the germline V gene (reference sequence). The CDR3 nucleotides are TGTGCCACTAGGGACAGGGATCAGCCCCAGCATTTT. As protein: CATRDRDQPQHF.

This clonotype was seen repeatedly, ten times or more. The chain joins TRBV7-9 to TRBJ1-4, with D possibly TRBD1 on 5 matching bases. V shed 3 bases and J shed 2 bases, with 13 bases lying between them. Germline V CDR1 and CDR2: SEHNR, FQNEAQ (reference sequence). This CDR3 has 16 amino acids. CDR3 DNA sequence: TGTGCCAGCAGCTTCCTGCTTGGGGCGACTAATGAAAAACTGTTTTTT. Translation gives CASSFLLGATNEKLFF.

This clonotype occurred many times. The chain recombines TRBV28 with TRBJ2-3; the match to TRBD1 covers 10 bases. J was trimmed by 1 base and V by 6 bases; bases with no gene match: 1. The CDR3 totals 14 residues. Germline V lookup: CDR1 MDHEN, CDR2 SYDVKM. In nucleotides, the CDR3 is TGTGCCAGCAGCGACAGGGGGCGCACAGATACGCAGTATTTT. Its protein is CASSDRGRTDTQYF.

Remarks on this clonotype: A read error may account for a junction end that differs from germline. The V call is TRBV11-3, the J call TRBJ1-5, with a weak D call TRBD1 (5 bases). The CDR3 loop spans 15 amino acids. Germline values: CDR1 SGHNT, CDR2 YENEEA. Written as DNA, the CDR3 is TGTGTCAGCAGCTTACAGACAGACTTCAATCAGCCCCAGCATTTT. Its protein product is CVSSLQTDFNQPQHF.

The V and J genes are TRBV5-1 and TRBJ2-1; 9 bases line up with TRBD2. Per germline, CDR1 SGHRS and CDR2 YFSETQ. V shed 4 bases and J 4 bases; nucleotides not matched to a gene: 6. This CDR3 spans 15 amino acids. The CDR3 here is CASSPGLAIYNEQFF. The CDR3 DNA reads as TGCGCCAGCAGCCCGGGACTAGCCATATACAATGAGCAGTTCTTC.

This clonotype is deemed medium-sized (0.01 to 0.1%). The chain combines TRBV6-5 with TRBJ1-2, with unresolved D. The CDR3 runs 13 residues. Trimming took 4 bases from V and 5 from J, leaving 11 bases between them. The germline gives CDR1 MNHEY, CDR2 SVGAGI. The CDR3 loop reads CASSFGDKYGYTF. The CDR3 nucleotides are TGTGCCAGCAGTTTTGGAGACAAATATGGCTACACCTTC.

This clonotype was observed at least ten times. The chain carries TRBV19 and TRBJ2-3; 11 bases agree with TRBD2. CDR1 LNHDA and CDR2 SQIVND come from the germline V gene (reference sequence). The CDR3 loop spans 15 amino acids. The CDR3 DNA is TGTGCGACGACTCCGCTTAGCGGGGGGGCAGATACGCAGTATTTT. Its protein is CATTPLSGGADTQYF.

This clonotype was observed at least ten times. The chain combines TRBV2 with TRBJ2-5; D gene uncertain. The CDR3 length is 12 residues. Trimming left V 5 bases short and J 5 bases short, with 9 bases between. Germline-derived CDR1 and CDR2 are SNHLY and FYNNEI. The CDR3 bases are TGTGCCAGCAGTAAAATGGGGGAGACCCAGTACTTC. This codes for CASSKMGETQYF.

Concerning this clonotype itself: One base away lies a much larger clone, so this may be a sequencing read error. This chain connects TRBV3-1 to TRBJ2-7, with 7 nucleotides matching TRBD2. This CDR3 comprises 15 residues. Germline assignment: CDR1 LGHDT and CDR2 YNNKEL (reference sequence). The CDR3 loop is CASSQNPGTTGERYF. CDR3 bases: TGTGCCAGCAGCCAGAACCCGGGGACTACGGGCGAGCGGTACTTC.

This clonotype was detected many times. V gene TRBV20-1 combines with J gene TRBJ2-7; D remains unclear. The germline V gene has CDR1 DFQATT and CDR2 SNEGSKA (reference sequence). Trimming left V 6 bases short and J 4 bases short, with 10 bases between. This CDR3 is built from 11 residues. The chain's CDR3 is CSAQDGYEQYF. The CDR3 nucleotides read TGCAGTGCACAAGACGGTTACGAGCAGTACTTC.

This clonotype was seen ten or more times. V gene TRBV24-1 combines with J gene TRBJ2-3; 9 bases are shared with TRBD1. V shed 9 bases and J 0 bases; nucleotides not matched to a gene: 3. The CDR3 is 14 amino acids. Germline V CDR1 and CDR2: KGHDR, SFDVKD. The CDR3: CATEDRGSTDTQYF. The CDR3 coding sequence is TGTGCCACCGAGGACAGGGGCAGCACAGATACGCAGTATTTT.

The chain couples TRBV20-1 to TRBJ2-7; a weak D match, TRBD2 (5 bases). V gave up 6 bases and J gave up 0 bases, with 12 bases separating them. The CDR3 length is 13 residues. In germline, CDR1 is DFQATT, CDR2 SNEGSKA (reference sequence). Here the CDR3 reads CSANSESSYEQYF. In nucleotides, the CDR3 is TGCAGTGCCAATAGCGAAAGCTCCTACGAGCAGTACTTC.

This chain links TRBV25-1 with TRBJ2-7; D gene ambiguous. Trimming pared 2 bases from V and 3 bases from J, leaving 2 bases between. Germline CDR1 and CDR2: MGHDK and SYGVNS. The CDR3 contains 11 residues. CDR3 region: CASSENYEQYF. CDR3 bases: TGTGCCAGCAGTGAAAACTACGAGCAGTACTTC.

This clonotype was picked up many times. The rearrangement joins TRBV7-4 to TRBJ2-5, with D tentatively TRBD1 (6 bases). V was cut by 5 bases and J by 1 base, with 11 bases left in between. Germline-derived CDR1 and CDR2 are SGHVT and SQSDAQ. CDR3 size: 14 residues. DNA for the CDR3: TGTGCCAGCAGCAAACAGGGCCTCCAAGAGACCCAGTACTTC. Translation gives CASSKQGLQETQYF. Variable domain in full (rest from reference TRBV7-4 and TRBJ2-5): GAGVSQSPRYKVAKRGRDVALRCDSISGHVTLYWYRQTLGQGSEVLTYSQSDAQRDKSGRPSGRFSAERPERSVSTLKIQRTEQGDSAVYLCASSKQGLQETQYFGPGTRLLVL.

This clonotype appeared many times. As DNA, the CDR3 is TGTGCCATCAGTGAGTCCGGACAGGGGAATGAGCAGTTCTTC. Translating gives CAISESGQGNEQFF. The rearrangement uses TRBV10-3 and TRBJ2-1, with 9 nucleotides matching TRBD1. The CDR3 contains 14 residues. The germline V gene encodes CDR1 ENHRY and CDR2 SYGVKD. The trim removed 0 bases at V and 7 bases at J, leaving 1 base unmatched.

This clonotype appeared many times. The chain is built from TRBV7-6 and TRBJ2-5, with TRBD2 matching 10 bases. V was clipped by 7 bases and J by 2 bases; unmatched bases: 16. Germline-derived CDR1 and CDR2 are SGHVS and FNYEAQ. The CDR3 totals 18 residues. The CDR3 nucleotides are TGTGCCAGCAATGGCCTAGCGGGGGACCTGATTGATCAAGAGACCCAGTACTTC. As protein: CASNGLAGDLIDQETQYF.

V gene TRBV20-1 combines with J gene TRBJ2-4; perhaps TRBD2 as D (5 bases). V lost 3 bases and J 0 bases, leaving 15 bases between the germline ends. Germline CDR1 DFQATT, CDR2 SNEGSKA (reference sequence). This CDR3 region has 16 residues. CDR3 sequence (DNA): TGCAGTGCTAGTCACGAGGGCCCTCTAGCCAAAAACATTCAGTACTTC. Protein: CSASHEGPLAKNIQYF.

This clonotype appeared many times. The rearrangement links TRBV12-3 or TRBV12-4 to TRBJ1-2; D gene uncertain. Trimming pared 5 bases from V and 3 bases from J, leaving 4 bases between. CDR3 size: 11 residues. This CDR3 reads CASSPDYGYTF. In DNA, the CDR3 is TGTGCCAGCAGTCCGGACTATGGCTACACCTTC.

Remarks on this clonotype: This may be a read error: a much more frequent sequence differs by one nucleotide. The rearrangement links TRBV6-5 to TRBJ1-6; no definite D call. The CDR3 extends over 16 amino acids. Germline V lookup: CDR1 MNHEY, CDR2 SVGAGI. The V end lost 5 bases, the J end lost 3 bases, and 14 bases lay between the germline ends. DNA of the CDR3: TGTGCCAGCAGTCCCCATTGGACCCTCTATAATTCACCCCTCCACTTT. It encodes CASSPHWTLYNSPLHF.

This clonotype showed up many times. The V call is TRBV5-1, the J call TRBJ2-2; 11 bases map to TRBD2. CDR1 is SGHRS, CDR2 YFSETQ, per germline. The V segment lost 7 bases and the J segment 3 bases; nucleotides outside the gene matches: 5. CDR3 length: 15 residues. Written as DNA, the CDR3 is TGCGCCAGCGCGGGACTAGCGGTGGACACCGGGGAGCTGTTTTTT. Its translation is CASAGLAVDTGELFF.

This clonotype showed up just a few times. The V call is TRBV6-2 or TRBV6-3, the J call TRBJ1-1, with D possibly matching TRBD1 (5 bases). V was cut by 4 bases and J by 1 base, with 10 bases left in between. The CDR3 loop spans 14 amino acids. Germline-derived CDR1 and CDR2 are MNHEY and SVGEGT. In DNA form, the CDR3 reads TGTGCCAGCAGTTTCGACAGAAAGAACACTGAAGCTTTCTTT. Its protein product is CASSFDRKNTEAFF.

This clonotype has only a few counts. The CDR3 region has the DNA TGTGCCAGCAGCCCACCGGGACGGAATAATGAAAAACTGTTTTTT. It codes for CASSPPGRNNEKLFF. V and J are TRBV28 and TRBJ1-4; TRBD1 might be the D (5 bases). This CDR3 has 15 residues. V gave up 6 bases and J gave up 4 bases, with 15 bases separating them. Germline V gene sequence: CDR1 MDHEN, CDR2 SYDVKM.

This clonotype was seen more than once but under ten times. The V call is TRBV28, the J call TRBJ1-6; 7 positions agree with TRBD1. The CDR3 extends over 15 amino acids. Germline assignment: CDR1 MDHEN and CDR2 SYDVKM. After removal of 6 bases from V and 4 bases from J, the junction contained 6 bases not matched to a gene. The CDR3 DNA reads as TGTGCCAGCAGGACTCCGGGACAGTATAATTCACCCCTCCACTTT. Its translation: CASRTPGQYNSPLHF.